This T cell receptor (beta chain) derives from a study of T-cell memory formation after mild COVID-19. MiXCR, applied by TCRdb to the 5' RACE reads, yields one record per CDR3 protein. This table has a few hundred thousand distinct CDR3 sequences, 14% appearing once. The germline V gene encodes CDR1 ENHRY and CDR2 SYGVKD. The V gene end was trimmed by 6 bases and the J gene end by 2 bases; junction bases not matched to a gene: 10. The CDR3 consists of 16 residues. This clonotype was counted between two and nine times. The rearrangement uses TRBV10-3 and TRBJ1-1, with 9 bases fitting TRBD1. The TCR was taken from a man younger than 30 who had mild COVID-19 (a few samples of this study predate the infection). Cell type and time point are not known. Material for sequencing was PBMCs or a T cell subset sorted from them (not recorded which). The CDR3 coding sequence is TGTGCCATCAGACCGGGACAGGGCGGAAGTAACACTGAAGCTTTCTTT. Amino acids: CAIRPGQGGSNTEAFF.